The entry below describes one TCR beta chain. CDR3 size: 13 residues. V was pared by 2 bases and J by 14 bases, with 5 bases of the junction left unmatched. Germline V lookup: CDR1 MGHRA, CDR2 YSYEKL. The data belong to a study of blood T cell repertoires in COVID-19. Overall study: Both acute and convalescent COVID-19 samples were obtained from the United States, Italy and Spain. Nucleic acid was either cDNA or gDNA, and it came from T cells, B-cell-depleted T cells, or PBMCs.

As originally analysed: Nucleated cell counts were estimated from reference gene primer amplification. TCRdb keeps only in-frame clones here, not all; method: immunoSEQ multiplex PCR. V and J calls and clone size are as listed in that table; D and trimming were resolved from the DNA. The sample carries about 51,000 clones, less than 95% recorded once. The rearrangement links TRBV4-1 to TRBJ1-6; TRBD1 matches 8 bases. This TCR came from a man in his fifties with acute or convalescent COVID-19. Sequencing was performed on peripheral blood. CDR3 DNA: TGCGCCAGCAGCCAAAACAGGGGGATGGCCCTCCACTTT. Translation: CASSQNRGMALHF.